The rows below give T cell receptor beta chains drawn from one sample of a study of blood T cell repertoires in COVID-19. Profiling relied on immunoSEQ multiplex PCR, and the TCRdb table lists in-frame clones only, not all of them. The sample records about 210,000 clones, 80% to 90% being singletons. What was sequenced was peripheral blood. These receptors were taken from a middle-aged man with acute or convalescent COVID-19. Each CDR3 is given with its conserved first and last residue. Each record gives: D gene, V gene, clone size, J gene, CDR3 protein, CDR3 DNA. The D gene is left open where the match is weak. Expanded clones are given a class, and other clones once, few, many or no size at all.

-	TRBV28	-	TRBJ2-7	CASTSGNSYEQYF	TGTGCCAGCACCTCGGGGAACTCCTACGAGCAGTACTTC
TRBD1	TRBV6-4	-	TRBJ2-2	CACGTGNTGELFF	TGTGCCTGCGGGACAGGGAACACCGGGGAGCTGTTTTTT
TRBD2	TRBV29-1	-	TRBJ2-1	CSVGGRGLAGISYNEQFF	TGCAGCGTTGGGGGTAGAGGACTAGCGGGGATCTCCTACAATGAGCAGTTCTTC
-	TRBV5-1	few	TRBJ1-2	CASSLGANEAPSYGYTF	TGCGCCAGCAGCTTGGGGGCCAATGAAGCCCCTTCCTATGGCTACACCTTC
-	TRBV3-1/TRBV3-2	-	TRBJ2-3	CASSQYGGSSTDTQYF	TGTGCCAGCAGCCAATACGGCGGCTCCAGCACAGATACGCAGTATTTT
TRBD2	TRBV7-9	-	TRBJ2-1	CASRLAGGLVNEQFF	TGTGCCAGCAGATTAGCGGGGGGGCTCGTCAATGAGCAGTTCTTC
-	TRBV19	-	TRBJ2-5	CASMRWAGANGETQYF	TGTGCCAGTATGAGATGGGCAGGGGCCAACGGGGAGACCCAGTACTTC
TRBD2	TRBV7-9	-	TRBJ2-1	CASSHSGGYNEQFF	TGTGCCAGCAGCCATAGCGGGGGTTACAATGAGCAGTTCTTC
-	TRBV7-9	-	TRBJ1-1	CASSLMGEDTEAFF	TGTGCCAGCAGCTTGATGGGGGAGGACACTGAAGCTTTCTTT
-	TRBV7-7	-	TRBJ2-1	CASSAGLSSYNEQFF	TGTGCCAGCAGCGCGGGACTGTCCTCCTACAATGAGCAGTTCTTC
-	TRBV7-2	once	TRBJ1-1	CASSVFSGQEAFF	TGTGCCAGCAGCGTTTTCTCGGGACAAGAAGCTTTCTTT
-	TRBV27	once	TRBJ2-6	CASSPDLRGSGANVLTF	TGTGCCAGCAGTCCCGACCTTCGGGGTTCTGGGGCCAACGTCCTGACTTTC
TRBD2	TRBV30	-	TRBJ2-2	CAWLRGGRTGELFF	TGTGCCTGGCTGCGGGGGGGCCGAACCGGGGAGCTGTTTTTT
-	TRBV6-5	-	TRBJ2-1	CASSPRDISYNEQFF	TGTGCCAGCAGTCCCCGGGACATCTCCTACAATGAGCAGTTCTTC
TRBD1	TRBV7-9	-	TRBJ2-1	CASSLMGQGAYNEQFF	TGTGCCAGCAGCTTGATGGGACAGGGGGCCTACAATGAGCAGTTCTTC
-	TRBV29-1	-	TRBJ2-5	CSVGGARGEAETQYF	TGCAGCGTGGGGGGGGCTCGGGGCGAGGCAGAGACCCAGTACTTC
-	TRBV28	-	TRBJ2-2	CASTPPAGAGGELFF	TGTGCCAGCACCCCCCCGGCAGGGGCCGGCGGGGAGCTGTTTTTT
TRBD1	TRBV19	-	TRBJ1-5	CASSGGTGGTNQPQHF	TGTGCCAGTAGTGGTGGGACAGGGGGCACAAATCAGCCCCAGCATTTT
TRBD1	TRBV11-2	-	TRBJ2-2	CASSSPDRGTGELFF	TGTGCCAGCAGCTCGCCGGACAGGGGAACCGGGGAGCTGTTTTTT
-	TRBV6-5	-	TRBJ2-7	CASKAQLAPYEQYF	TGTGCCAGCAAAGCGCAGTTAGCCCCCTACGAGCAGTACTTC
TRBD2	TRBV7-3	-	TRBJ2-1	CASSLSWREGHQFF	TGTGCCAGCAGCTTAAGCTGGCGGGAGGGCCATCAGTTCTTC
TRBD1	TRBV9	-	TRBJ2-2	CASSRQGAHVGELFF	TGTGCCAGCAGCCGACAGGGGGCGCATGTCGGGGAGCTGTTTTTT
-	TRBV3-1/TRBV3-2	-	TRBJ1-2	CASSKLTPDYGYTF	TGTGCCAGCAGCAAATTGACTCCAGACTATGGCTACACCTTC
-	TRBV28	-	TRBJ2-7	CASSLGLNSYEQYF	TGTGCCAGCAGTCTTGGACTGAACTCCTACGAGCAGTACTTC
-	TRBV5-8	-	TRBJ2-3	CASSFGTLTVDTQYF	TGTGCCAGCAGCTTTGGGACTCTTACGGTAGATACGCAGTATTTT
-	TRBV28	once	TRBJ1-2	CASSFRRFAGAGGYTF	TGTGCCAGCAGTTTCCGCAGGTTTGCAGGGGCAGGTGGCTACACCTTC
-	TRBV6-5	-	TRBJ2-7	CASSYDSTYEQYF	TGTGCCAGCAGTTACGACAGTACCTACGAGCAGTACTTC
-	TRBV21-1	-	TRBJ2-3	CASSPEAGFPQGDTQYF	TGTGCCAGCAGTCCCGAAGCCGGTTTTCCCCAGGGAGATACGCAGTATTTT
TRBD2	TRBV6-5	-	TRBJ2-3	CASSLRGGPDTQYF	TGTGCCAGCAGCCTTCGGGGGGGCCCGGATACGCAGTATTTT
-	TRBV5-1	-	TRBJ2-7	CASSSTPGSSYEQYF	TGCGCCAGCAGCTCGACGCCGGGGTCTTCCTACGAGCAGTACTTC
-	TRBV30	once	TRBJ1-6	CAWSVLLNSPLHF	TGTGCCTGGAGTGTCCTTCTTAATTCACCCCTCCACTTT
-	TRBV2	-	TRBJ1-4	CASSRLAGATNEKLFF	TGTGCCAGCAGTCGACTTGCGGGTGCAACTAATGAAAAACTGTTTTTT
TRBD1	TRBV7-2	-	TRBJ2-6	CASSYTGTGTSGANVLTF	TGTGCCAGCAGCTACACCGGGACAGGAACCTCTGGGGCCAACGTCCTGACTTTC